What follows are 30 T cell receptor beta chains derived from one specimen sequenced in a study of human T cells and chemical hapten exposure. One entry per CDR3 protein results from TCRdb running MiXCR on the RACE reads. The sample has 80,000 to 100,000 distinct CDR3 sequences; around 25% are singletons. Time point of the sample: patch test 3, about 24 weeks after DPC sensitization. The treatment denotes: therapeutic diphenylcyclopropenone sensitization with weekly scalp DPC. Sample: whole blood, taken in connection with sensitization to the hapten diphenylcyclopropenone (DPC). The source is a man aged 40-50 years with alopecia areata. Some clones in this sample may be carry-over from other donors' samples.

DNA of the CDR3: TGTGCCAGCACCCCGGGACAGGGACGAAATCAGCCCCAGCATTTT. This translates into CASTPGQGRNQPQHF. The chain recombines TRBV6-6 with TRBJ1-5, with 9 bases fitting TRBD1. The CDR3 runs 15 residues. Germline-derived CDR1 and CDR2 are MNHNY and SVGAGI (reference sequence). The ends lost 7 bases at V and 4 bases at J; junction bases unmatched: 8.

The J gene is TRBJ2-7, the V gene TRBV12-3 or TRBV12-4; D remains ambiguous. CDR3 length: 14 amino acids. The V and J ends lost 5 bases and 0 bases respectively, with 11 bases between them. Written as DNA, the CDR3 is TGTGCCAGCAGTACCGCCCTCCGCTCCTACGAGCAGTACTTC. Protein product: CASSTALRSYEQYF.

This clonotype appeared a single time. The chain's CDR3 is CATSDFGEAFF. The CDR3 DNA follows: TGTGCCACCAGTGATTTTGGTGAAGCTTTCTTT. The chain links TRBV24-1 to TRBJ1-1, with D uncertain. The CDR3 spans 11 residues. Trimming stripped 1 base from V and 7 bases from J, with 3 bases between. Germline-derived CDR1 and CDR2 are KGHDR and SFDVKD.

J is TRBJ2-3 and V is TRBV6-5, with a possible D match to TRBD1 (6 bases). The germline V gene encodes CDR1 MNHEY and CDR2 SVGAGI. Trimming stripped 6 bases from V and 0 bases from J, with 10 bases between. This CDR3 comprises 14 residues. The CDR3 sequence is CASRTGLSTDTQYF. The CDR3 bases are TGTGCCAGCAGAACAGGGTTAAGCACAGATACGCAGTATTTT.

The rearrangement uses TRBV7-2 and TRBJ2-3; D is unresolved. Germline V gene data show CDR1 as SGHTA and CDR2 as FQGNSA. The CDR3 runs 14 residues. Trimming took 5 bases from V and 6 from J, leaving 15 bases between them. The CDR3 DNA follows: TGTGCCAGCAGCACCCACCGGAAAGGTGATACGCAGTATTTT. This sequence encodes CASSTHRKGDTQYF.

This chain uses TRBV7-3 with TRBJ2-2; D is unresolved. V lost 5 bases to trimming and J lost 4 bases, with 5 bases between them. Germline V gene data show CDR1 as SGHTA and CDR2 as FQGTGA. The CDR3 sequence is 12 residues long. The CDR3 DNA follows: TGTGCCAGCAGCACCAGCACCGGGGAGCTGTTTTTT. Protein product: CASSTSTGELFF. The whole variable domain, remainder taken from reference TRBV7-3 and TRBJ2-2, is GAGVSQTPSNKVTEKGKYVELRCDPISGHTALYWYRQSLGQGPEFLIYFQGTGAADDSGLPNDRFFAVRPEGSVSTLKIQRTERGDSAVYLCASSTSTGELFFGEGSRLTVL.

There are a few counts of this clonotype. The V gene is TRBV11-3, the J gene TRBJ2-1; TRBD2 matches 10 bases. Germline V lookup: CDR1 SGHNT, CDR2 YENEEA. The CDR3 length is 16 residues. J gave up 8 bases and V 2 bases, and 9 bases lay outside the gene matches. CDR3 residues: CASSLSGLAESDEQFF. CDR3 DNA: TGTGCCAGCAGCTTATCCGGACTAGCGGAGTCGGATGAGCAGTTCTTC.

The rearrangement joins TRBV30 to TRBJ2-7, with no clear D. The CDR3 runs to 14 residues. V gave up 2 bases and J gave up 0 bases, with 11 bases separating them. CDR1 and CDR2 from the germline V gene are GTSNPN and SVGIG (reference sequence). In nucleotides, the CDR3 is TGTGCCTGGAGTTCTGGGGTGGGCTCCTACGAGCAGTACTTC. Its translation: CAWSSGVGSYEQYF.

The chain combines TRBV5-4 with TRBJ2-3; 7 nucleotides line up with TRBD1. The CDR3 sequence is 16 residues long. V shed 0 bases, J shed 2 bases, and the junction held 6 bases outside the gene matches. Germline CDR1 and CDR2: SGHNT and YYREEE (reference sequence). CDR3: CASSLVAGGTTDTQYF. CDR3 DNA: TGTGCCAGCAGCTTGGTAGCAGGGGGTACCACAGATACGCAGTATTTT. Supplemented by reference TRBV5-4 and TRBJ2-3, the full variable domain reads ETGVTQSPTHLIKTRGQQVTLRCSSQSGHNTVSWYQQALGQGPQFIFQYYREEENGRGNFPPRFSGLQFPNYSSELNVNALELDDSALYLCASSLVAGGTTDTQYFGPGTRLTVL.

There are a few counts of this clonotype. This sequence joins TRBV11-2 and TRBJ2-1; 14 bases are a match to TRBD2. The CDR3 has 16 residues. V lost 5 bases to trimming and J lost 3 bases; unmatched junction nucleotides: 3. Per germline, CDR1 SGHAT and CDR2 FQNNGV. The CDR3 region is CASSPTSGRDYNEQFF. DNA for the CDR3: TGTGCCAGCAGCCCGACTAGCGGGAGGGACTACAATGAGCAGTTCTTC.

The chain links TRBV10-3 to TRBJ1-1; D is possibly TRBD1 (6 bases). The ends were cut back, 11 bases at V and 3 bases at J, with 25 bases in the middle. Germline assignment: CDR1 ENHRY and CDR2 SYGVKD. The CDR3 totals 16 residues. The CDR3 DNA reads TGTGCCTGCTGGCCGGGGGCAGGGAGGTTCGACACTGAAGCTTTCTTT. It translates to CACWPGAGRFDTEAFF.

The rearrangement uses TRBV3-1 and TRBJ2-5; D perhaps matches TRBD1 (5 bases). CDR1 is LGHDT, CDR2 YNNKEL, per germline (reference sequence). Trimming pared 1 base from V and 4 bases from J, leaving 13 bases between. The CDR3 extends over 15 amino acids. The CDR3 region is CASSQARVAPETQYF. The CDR3, as DNA: TGTGCCAGCAGCCAAGCCAGGGTAGCCCCAGAGACCCAGTACTTC.

This clonotype was detected a few times. V gene TRBV20-1 combines with J gene TRBJ2-7; 8 positions agree with TRBD2. Germline V gives CDR1 DFQATT, CDR2 SNEGSKA (reference sequence). The V and J ends lost 3 bases and 3 bases, in that order; junction bases with no gene match: 7. This CDR3 contains 14 residues. This CDR3 is CSASTVAGGYEQYF. In DNA, the CDR3 is TGCAGTGCTAGTACTGTGGCGGGAGGCTACGAGCAGTACTTC.

This clonotype has a handful of counts. The chain links TRBV20-1 to TRBJ1-5, with a possible D match to TRBD1 (5 bases). The CDR3 extends over 12 amino acids. Germline CDR1 reads DFQATT; CDR2 reads SNEGSKA (reference sequence). Trimming removed 3 bases at V and 4 bases at J, with 7 bases between. DNA for the CDR3: TGCAGTGCTAGGTCAGGGAATCAGCCCCAGCATTTT. Translated, it gives CSARSGNQPQHF.

This clonotype appeared a few times. This chain joins TRBV12-3 or TRBV12-4 and TRBJ2-6, with TRBD2 matching 15 bases. This CDR3 spans 23 amino acids. The J segment lost 0 bases and the V segment lost 6 bases, leaving 18 bases of the junction unmatched. The chain's CDR3 is CASSNTLGLAGGPRGSGANVLTF. The CDR3 bases are TGTGCCAGCAGCAACACACTCGGACTAGCGGGAGGGCCTCGAGGCTCTGGGGCCAACGTCCTGACTTTC.

J is TRBJ1-1 and V is TRBV6-5, with a tentative D call TRBD1 (6 bases). The CDR3 sequence is 16 residues long. The V end was cut by 2 bases, the J end by 6 bases, with 19 bases between. CDR1 and CDR2 from the germline V gene are MNHEY and SVGAGI. The CDR3 reads CASSYGGSKGVAEAFF. The CDR3 DNA follows: TGTGCCAGCAGTTACGGCGGCTCAAAGGGGGTTGCTGAAGCTTTCTTT.

The chain's CDR3 is CASSPEKTQYF. The CDR3 DNA is TGTGCCAGCAGCCCGGAGAAGACCCAGTACTTC. The V and J genes are TRBV28 and TRBJ2-5; D ambiguous. The CDR3 has 11 residues. V was cut by 6 bases and J by 6 bases, with 8 bases left in between. CDR1 and CDR2 from the germline V gene are MDHEN and SYDVKM.

This clonotype has only a few counts. The J gene is TRBJ2-1, the V gene TRBV10-3, with D perhaps given as TRBD1 or TRBD2 (6 bases each). V was trimmed by 11 bases and J by 4 bases, leaving 15 bases between them. Germline-derived CDR1 and CDR2 are ENHRY and SYGVKD. This CDR3 contains 13 residues. The CDR3 sequence: CAVGGPRYNEQFF. CDR3 sequence (DNA): TGTGCCGTTGGGGGGCCGAGGTACAATGAGCAGTTCTTC.

This clonotype was observed a few times. The V call is TRBV12-3 or TRBV12-4, the J call TRBJ2-5, with 10 bases fitting TRBD2. The CDR3 loop spans 14 amino acids. The J segment lost 5 bases and the V segment lost 8 bases, leaving 8 bases of the junction unmatched. CDR3 DNA: TGTGCCAGCCAGCTAGCGGGAGAGGGGGAGACCCAGTACTTC. It is translated as CASQLAGEGETQYF.

The chain recombines TRBV27 with TRBJ1-5, with a possible D match to TRBD1 (6 bases). V was shortened by 6 bases and J by 4 bases, with 13 bases between the two germline ends. CDR1 is MNHEY and CDR2 is SMNVEV in the germline V gene (reference sequence). The CDR3 is 14 amino acids. In nucleotides, the CDR3 is TGTGCCAGCAGCTCCGCGGACAGAAATCAGCCCCAGCATTTT. It specifies CASSSADRNQPQHF.

The CDR3 region is CASSSSGRNEQYF. In nucleotides, the CDR3 is TGCGCCAGCAGTTCTAGCGGGAGGAACGAGCAGTACTTC. V is TRBV10-2 and J is TRBJ2-7, with 11 nucleotides matching TRBD2. The CDR3 extends over 13 amino acids. Germline lookup yields CDR1 WSHSY and CDR2 SAAADI. Unmatched junction bases numbered 2, after V lost 5 bases and J lost 5 bases.

The chain combines TRBV5-1 with TRBJ1-6; 7 nucleotides match TRBD1. Germline trimming cut 5 bases from V and 9 bases from J; bases unmatched to any gene: 8. Germline-derived CDR1 and CDR2 are SGHRS and YFSETQ. This CDR3 contains 14 residues. The CDR3 sequence: CASSPTGNPSPLHF. The CDR3 DNA reads as TGCGCCAGCAGTCCGACAGGGAACCCTTCACCCCTCCACTTT.

The chain carries TRBV6-6 and TRBJ2-2, with 9 bases lining up with TRBD2. Trimming at V came to 5 bases and at J to 0 bases, leaving 7 bases not matched to a gene. The germline CDR1 and CDR2 sequences are MNHNY and SVGAGI (reference sequence). The CDR3 runs 17 residues. The CDR3 reads CASSRNRGGANTGELFF. The CDR3 nucleotides read TGTGCCAGCAGTCGAAATCGCGGGGGGGCGAACACCGGGGAGCTGTTTTTT.

V gene TRBV2 combines with J gene TRBJ1-1; D may be TRBD1 (5 bases). Germline CDR1 SNHLY, CDR2 FYNNEI. V lost 6 bases to trimming and J lost 0 bases, with 11 bases between them. CDR3 length: 14 residues. The CDR3 sequence: CASSTGRMNTEAFF. CDR3 nucleotide sequence: TGTGCCAGCAGCACGGGACGCATGAACACTGAAGCTTTCTTT.

The V call is TRBV28, the J call TRBJ2-7; D is possibly TRBD1 (5 bases). CDR3 size: 14 residues. Trimming cost V 1 base and J 4 bases, with 11 bases left between them. CDR1 and CDR2 (germline): MDHEN, SYDVKM. The CDR3 coding sequence is TGTGCCAGCAGTTTATCCGGACACCTTTACGAGCAGTACTTC. This sequence encodes CASSLSGHLYEQYF. Based on the CDR3 plus reference TRBV28 and TRBJ2-7, the full variable domain is DVKVTQSSRYLVKRTGEKVFLECVQDMDHENMFWYRQDPGLGLRLIYFSYDVKMKEKGDIPEGYSVSREKKERFSLILESASTNQTSMYLCASSLSGHLYEQYFGPGTRLTVT.

The J gene is TRBJ2-1, the V gene TRBV28; D possibly corresponds to TRBD1 (5 bases). The CDR3 runs 14 residues. V lost 6 bases, J lost 6 bases, and 15 bases lay in between. In germline, CDR1 is MDHEN, CDR2 SYDVKM. DNA for the CDR3: TGTGCCAGCAGCCTAGGGGTCAGGGCCAATGAGCAGTTCTTC. Protein: CASSLGVRANEQFF. Full variable domain (outside the CDR3, taken from reference TRBV28 and TRBJ2-1): DVKVTQSSRYLVKRTGEKVFLECVQDMDHENMFWYRQDPGLGLRLIYFSYDVKMKEKGDIPEGYSVSREKKERFSLILESASTNQTSMYLCASSLGVRANEQFFGPGTRLTVL.

This chain joins TRBV7-9 and TRBJ2-7; a weak D match, TRBD1 (5 bases). The V end lost 1 base, the J end lost 5 bases, and 9 bases lay between the germline ends. The CDR3 length is 13 residues. The germline CDR1 and CDR2 sequences are SEHNR and FQNEAQ (reference sequence). The CDR3 spells CASSLDRPNEQYF. The CDR3 region has the DNA TGTGCCAGCAGCTTAGACAGGCCAAACGAGCAGTACTTC.

The chain is built from TRBV6-2 or TRBV6-3 and TRBJ1-5; D is possibly TRBD1 (5 bases). Germline V gene sequence: CDR1 MNHEY, CDR2 SVGEGT. Trimming took off 5 bases at V and 0 bases at J, with 5 bases between the two ends. The CDR3 extends over 13 amino acids. As DNA, the CDR3 is TGTGCCAGCAGTCAGGGTAGCAATCAGCCCCAGCATTTT. Amino acids: CASSQGSNQPQHF.

This clonotype has more than one count but fewer than ten. The V and J genes are TRBV18 and TRBJ2-5, with D perhaps given as TRBD1 or TRBD2 (5 bases each). CDR1 and CDR2 (germline): KGHSH, LQKENI. The V end was cut by 4 bases, the J end by 2 bases, with 11 bases between. This CDR3 spans 14 amino acids. The CDR3 sequence is CASSRGGEQETQYF. In DNA form, the CDR3 reads TGTGCCAGCTCACGTGGGGGTGAACAAGAGACCCAGTACTTC.

This clonotype has just a few counts. The chain is built from TRBV28 and TRBJ2-5; the D gene is possibly TRBD1 (6 bases). The CDR3 is made up of 15 amino acids. V lost 6 bases, J lost 6 bases, and 20 bases lay in between. CDR1 is MDHEN, CDR2 SYDVKM, per germline. The chain's CDR3 is CASRETGTRLKTQYF. CDR3 sequence (DNA): TGTGCCAGCAGGGAAACCGGGACAAGATTGAAGACCCAGTACTTC.